What follows are 28 T cell receptor beta chains derived from one specimen sequenced in a study of blood T cell repertoires in COVID-19. The data were produced by immunoSEQ multiplex PCR, yet TCRdb's version contains in-frame clones alone and is incomplete. The table shows under 300,000 clones, with 86% occurring only once. Specimen: peripheral blood. These receptors came from a woman aged 25 to 39 with active or convalescent COVID-19.

The chain joins TRBV2 to TRBJ1-1, with TRBD1 as a possible D gene (5 bases). There are 15 residues in the CDR3. Between the trimmed V and J ends, which lost 9 bases and 7 bases, there was a span of 24 bases. Germline V gives CDR1 SNHLY, CDR2 FYNNEI. CDR3 in amino acids: CASKSRKGRGDEAFF. CDR3 DNA: TGTGCCAGTAAATCGAGGAAGGGGCGAGGTGATGAAGCTTTCTTT.

The chain is built from TRBV30 and TRBJ2-1, with D possibly TRBD2 on 6 matching bases. V gave up 3 bases and J gave up 4 bases, with 13 bases separating them. The CDR3 is 14 residues long. Germline values: CDR1 GTSNPN, CDR2 SVGIG (reference sequence). The CDR3 sequence is CAWRRGRRYNEQFF. The CDR3 region has the DNA TGTGCCTGGAGGCGGGGACGACGGTACAATGAGCAGTTCTTC.

The chain has TRBV5-6 and TRBJ1-2; TRBD1 matches 10 bases. The V gene end was trimmed by 4 bases and the J gene end by 4 bases; junction bases not matched to a gene: 7. The CDR3 is made up of 15 amino acids. Germline CDR1 is SGHDT and CDR2 is YYEEEE. The CDR3 reads CASSPGTGVIYGYTF. CDR3 in DNA: TGTGCCAGCAGCCCAGGGACAGGGGTAATCTATGGCTACACCTTC. Combining the CDR3 with reference TRBV5-6 and TRBJ1-2 gives the whole variable domain DAGVTQSPTHLIKTRGQQVTLRCSPKSGHDTVSWYQQALGQGPQFIFQYYEEEERQRGNFPDRFSGHQFPNYSSELNVNALLLGDSALYLCASSPGTGVIYGYTFGSGTRLTVV.

The chain uses TRBV5-1 and TRBJ2-1; 13 bases line up with TRBD2. CDR3 size: 18 residues. The V segment lost 2 bases and the J segment 7 bases; nucleotides outside the gene matches: 12. Per the germline V gene, CDR1 is SGHRS and CDR2 is YFSETQ. The CDR3 bases are TGCGCCAGCAGCTTCCGACTAGCGGGGGGCTCCTTAGGTAATGAGCAGTTCTTC. Protein sequence: CASSFRLAGGSLGNEQFF.

This chain's CDR3 is CASSLDGQGYEQYF. CDR3 bases: TGCGCCAGCAGTCTCGACGGACAGGGCTACGAGCAGTACTTC. The chain is built from TRBV5-1 and TRBJ2-7; 8 nucleotides line up with TRBD1. The germline V gene encodes CDR1 SGHRS and CDR2 YFSETQ. The CDR3 is 14 residues long. J gave up 3 bases and V 5 bases, and 7 bases lay outside the gene matches.

This clone was detected only once. V and J are TRBV30 and TRBJ2-3; a weak D match, TRBD2 (6 bases). Germline CDR1 GTSNPN, CDR2 SVGIG (reference sequence). This CDR3 has 15 amino acids. V lost 4 bases and J lost 4, with 18 bases in between. This CDR3 is CAWIDRRGSSDTQYF. The CDR3 nucleotides read TGTGCCTGGATCGACCGGAGGGGCAGTTCAGATACGCAGTATTTT. The full variable domain, rest sourced from reference TRBV30 and TRBJ2-3, is SQTIHQWPATLVQPVGSPLSLECTVEGTSNPNLYWYRQAAGRGLQLLFYSVGIGQISSEVPQNLSASRPQDRQFILSSKKLLLSDSGFYLCAWIDRRGSSDTQYFGPGTRLTVL.

This clone was seen more than once but under ten times. This chain uses TRBV28 with TRBJ2-4; 9 bases are a match to TRBD1. The CDR3 covers 16 residues. V lost 6 bases to trimming and J lost 0 bases; unmatched junction nucleotides: 6. The V gene's germline CDR1 is MDHEN and CDR2 SYDVKM. The CDR3 region has the DNA TGTGCCAGCAGGAACCGACAGGGGGTAGCCAAAAACATTCAGTACTTC. This codes for CASRNRQGVAKNIQYF.

The chain carries TRBV3-1 (or the pseudogene TRBV3-2) and TRBJ1-1; maybe TRBD1 (6 bases). Germline CDR1 is LGHDT and CDR2 is YNNKEL (reference sequence). The CDR3 is made up of 11 amino acids. Trimming took off 6 bases at V and 8 bases at J, with 10 bases between the two ends. The CDR3 here is CASSLDREAFF. CDR3 sequence (DNA): TGTGCCAGCAGTCTCGACAGGGAAGCTTTCTTT.

This clone came up a few times. The chain couples TRBV7-2 to TRBJ2-5; TRBD2 agrees at 9 bases. This CDR3 has 16 residues. J was trimmed by 2 bases and V by 7 bases; bases with no gene match: 11. Per germline, CDR1 SGHTA and CDR2 FQGNSA. The CDR3 spells CASTPAGGGEQETQYF. The CDR3 DNA reads as TGTGCCAGCACCCCAGCTGGCGGGGGGGAGCAAGAGACCCAGTACTTC.

The chain joins TRBV30 to TRBJ2-1; the match to TRBD2 covers 8 bases. V was pared by 1 base and J by 8 bases, with 4 bases of the junction left unmatched. The V gene's germline CDR1 is GTSNPN and CDR2 SVGIG (reference sequence). The CDR3 is made up of 13 amino acids. In DNA, the CDR3 is TGTGCCTGGAGTGCATCGGGGGGGGATGAGCAGTTCTTC. It encodes CAWSASGGDEQFF.

This clone was seen more than once but under ten times. V and J are TRBV10-2 and TRBJ1-6; tentatively, D is TRBD1 (5 bases). There are 16 residues in the CDR3. CDR1 and CDR2 (germline): WSHSY, SAAADI. V was cut by 0 bases and J by 10 bases, with 16 bases left in between. The CDR3 nucleotides are TGCGCCAGCAGTGAGTCGACTCCGGGGGGTAACTCACCCCTCCACTTT. It specifies CASSESTPGGNSPLHF.

V and J are TRBV28 and TRBJ2-7; D gene unclear. The CDR3 has 12 residues. Germline lookup yields CDR1 MDHEN and CDR2 SYDVKM. V lost 3 bases, J lost 6 bases, and 9 bases lay in between. The CDR3 sequence: CASSFPPSEQYF. The CDR3 region has the DNA TGTGCCAGCAGTTTCCCCCCCTCCGAGCAGTACTTC.

The chain carries TRBV10-2 and TRBJ2-1; 8 bases agree with TRBD2. The CDR3 extends over 13 amino acids. CDR1 and CDR2 (germline): WSHSY, SAAADI. The ends lost 8 bases at V and 6 bases at J; junction bases unmatched: 6. The CDR3 nucleotides read TGCGCCAGCGGGCTCGGGGGGGGCAATGAGCAGTTCTTC. It translates to CASGLGGGNEQFF.

This chain uses TRBV19 with TRBJ1-2, with D unresolved. The CDR3 loop spans 14 amino acids. Trimming removed 5 bases at V and 0 bases at J, with 10 bases between. Germline CDR1 LNHDA, CDR2 SQIVND (reference sequence). In DNA, the CDR3 is TGTGCCAGTAGTCTCTCAGATGCTAACTATGGCTACACCTTC. It encodes CASSLSDANYGYTF.

The chain employs TRBV28 and TRBJ1-2; 7 bases align to TRBD1. The germline CDR1 and CDR2 sequences are MDHEN and SYDVKM. The CDR3 is made up of 14 amino acids. The V gene end was trimmed by 4 bases and the J gene end by 3 bases; junction bases not matched to a gene: 5. CDR3 sequence: CASSSPDRDYGYTF. In nucleotides, the CDR3 is TGTGCCAGCAGTTCGCCCGACAGGGACTATGGCTACACCTTC.

This chain links TRBV28 with TRBJ1-1; 10 positions match TRBD1. Germline-derived CDR1 and CDR2 are MDHEN and SYDVKM. The CDR3 extends over 14 amino acids. The V segment lost 2 bases and the J segment 7 bases; nucleotides outside the gene matches: 4. CDR3 region: CASSLDRGPGEAFF. The CDR3 DNA reads TGTGCCAGCAGTTTAGACAGGGGGCCTGGTGAAGCTTTCTTT.

The genes are TRBV7-2 and TRBJ2-4, with 7 bases that match TRBD1. J gave up 6 bases and V 4 bases, and 6 bases lay outside the gene matches. The CDR3 is 14 amino acids. Looked up from germline, CDR1 is SGHTA and CDR2 is FQGNSA. CDR3 sequence reads: CASSSRGSGNIQYF. The CDR3 DNA follows: TGTGCCAGCAGCTCCAGGGGGTCCGGAAACATTCAGTACTTC.

This chain links TRBV3-1 (or the pseudogene TRBV3-2) with TRBJ1-1; D remains unclear. The CDR3 covers 15 residues. Germline lookup yields CDR1 LGHDT and CDR2 YNNKEL (reference sequence). Trimming stripped 2 bases from V and 3 bases from J, with 13 bases between. This chain's CDR3 is CASSQKRRGDTEAFF. In DNA, the CDR3 is TGTGCCAGCAGCCAAAAACGCCGCGGGGACACTGAAGCTTTCTTT.

This chain joins TRBV28 and TRBJ1-2; a weak D match, TRBD1 (6 bases). Trimming shortened V by 5 bases and J by 7 bases, and 11 bases separated the two germline ends. This CDR3 is 12 amino acids long. Germline V gene sequence: CDR1 MDHEN, CDR2 SYDVKM. The CDR3 region is CASSLTGSGYTF. The DNA of the CDR3 is TGTGCCAGCAGTCTGACAGGATCTGGCTACACCTTC.

The chain has TRBV30 and TRBJ2-7, with 10 bases identical to TRBD1. The CDR3 contains 15 residues. Germline V gene sequence: CDR1 GTSNPN, CDR2 SVGIG (reference sequence). The V and J ends lost 3 bases and 3 bases, in that order; junction bases with no gene match: 8. The CDR3: CAWRARGDRGYEQYF. Here the CDR3 DNA reads TGTGCCTGGAGGGCCCGAGGGGACAGGGGCTACGAGCAGTACTTC.

The CDR3 reads CAWAGRREAFF. In nucleotides, the CDR3 is TGTGCCTGGGCGGGAAGGCGAGAAGCTTTCTTT. The chain couples TRBV30 to TRBJ1-1; no reliable D call. The V and J ends lost 5 bases and 8 bases respectively, with 12 bases between them. This CDR3 is built from 11 residues. CDR1 and CDR2 (germline): GTSNPN, SVGIG (reference sequence).

The chain is built from TRBV6-5 and TRBJ1-3, with D hard to call. The CDR3 has 13 residues. V lost 7 bases and J 2 bases, leaving 9 bases between the germline ends. Germline CDR1 and CDR2: MNHEY and SVGAGI. Here the CDR3 DNA reads TGTGCCAGCACCAATACAGCTGGAAACACCATATATTTT. This encodes CASTNTAGNTIYF.

The chain links TRBV7-2 to TRBJ2-5; D uncertain. V was pared by 5 bases and J by 4 bases, with 14 bases between. This CDR3 is 14 amino acids long. Germline V gives CDR1 SGHTA, CDR2 FQGNSA. The chain's CDR3 is CASSDRRSGETQYF. In DNA form, the CDR3 reads TGTGCCAGCAGCGATCGGCGATCAGGAGAGACCCAGTACTTC.

The V gene is TRBV3-1 (or the pseudogene TRBV3-2), the J gene TRBJ1-5; no firm D call. CDR1 and CDR2 (germline): LGHDT, YNNKEL (reference sequence). Between the trimmed V and J ends, which lost 3 bases and 1 base, there was a span of 10 bases. The CDR3 spans 15 residues. CDR3 DNA sequence: TGTGCCAGCAGCCAGGGAGGCAGGAGCAATCAGCCCCAGCATTTT. Protein product: CASSQGGRSNQPQHF.

As concerns this clone: The sample has other DNA sequences that encode this CDR3 too. The chain uses TRBV7-9 and TRBJ2-3; 7 nucleotides line up with TRBD2. This CDR3 is built from 14 residues. From germline, CDR1 is SEHNR and CDR2 FQNEAQ (reference sequence). Losses at the gene ends were 6 bases for V and 0 bases for J; bases not matched to a gene: 3. Written as DNA, the CDR3 is TGTGCCAGCAGTGGGGAGGGGAGCACAGATACGCAGTATTTT. Translating gives CASSGEGSTDTQYF. The variable domain in full, completed from reference TRBV7-9 and TRBJ2-3, reads DTGVSQNPRHKITKRGQNVTFRCDPISEHNRLYWYRQTLGQGPEFLTYFQNEAQLEKSRLLSDRFSAERPKGSFSTLEIQRTEQGDSAMYLCASSGEGSTDTQYFGPGTRLTVL.

V is TRBV19 and J is TRBJ1-1; D ambiguous. V lost 7 bases to trimming and J lost 1 base, with 13 bases between them. The V gene's germline CDR1 is LNHDA and CDR2 SQIVND (reference sequence). This CDR3 comprises 14 residues. CDR3 amino acids: CASTSASGNTEAFF. CDR3 DNA sequence: TGTGCCAGTACCTCCGCCTCGGGGAACACTGAAGCTTTCTTT.

The chain has TRBV19 and TRBJ2-2; 7 bases are a match to TRBD2. Germline lookup yields CDR1 LNHDA and CDR2 SQIVND (reference sequence). The CDR3 length is 16 residues. V lost 5 bases, J lost 3 bases, and 9 bases stayed unmatched. CDR3 protein: CASSRRGSTYTGELFF. The CDR3 DNA reads as TGTGCCAGTAGTCGGCGGGGGTCCACTTACACCGGGGAGCTGTTTTTT.

This chain uses TRBV7-9 with TRBJ2-6; D gene unclear. This CDR3 is 15 amino acids long. CDR1 is SEHNR and CDR2 is FQNEAQ in the germline V gene (reference sequence). V was cut by 7 bases and J by 0 bases, with 10 bases left in between. The DNA for the CDR3 is TGTGCCAGCAACGTGCGGTCCTCTGGGGCCAACGTCCTGACTTTC. Its protein product is CASNVRSSGANVLTF.